This TCR beta chain was recorded in a study of blood T cell repertoires in COVID-19. Methods used by the authors: Reference gene primer amplification yielded estimated nucleated cell counts. TCRdb keeps only in-frame clones here, not all; method: immunoSEQ multiplex PCR. D and trimming come from the DNA, and the V and J calls and clone size come from that table. The data show 150,000 to 200,000 clones, approximately 86% seen once. This CDR3 contains 18 residues. Germline V gene lookup returns CDR1 SEHNR and CDR2 FQNEAQ (reference sequence). V was clipped by 0 bases and J by 2 bases, with 19 bases between them.

The TCR originated in a man between 60 and 75 years old who had recovered from COVID-19. The V and J genes are TRBV7-9 and TRBJ1-1; TRBD1 is a possible D gene (6 bases). Sequencing used peripheral blood. The CDR3 region has the DNA TGTGCCAGCAGCTTAGCAACCTACAGGGAGCCACACAACACTGAAGCTTTCTTT. It encodes CASSLATYREPHNTEAFF.